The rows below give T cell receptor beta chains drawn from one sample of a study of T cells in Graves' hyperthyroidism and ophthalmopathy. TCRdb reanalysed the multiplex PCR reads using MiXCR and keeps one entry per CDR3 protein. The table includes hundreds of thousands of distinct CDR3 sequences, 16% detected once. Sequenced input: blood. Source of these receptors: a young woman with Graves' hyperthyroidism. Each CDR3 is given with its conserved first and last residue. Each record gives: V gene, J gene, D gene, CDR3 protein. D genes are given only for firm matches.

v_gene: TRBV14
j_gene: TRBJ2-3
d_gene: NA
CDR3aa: CASSQERGSTDTQYF

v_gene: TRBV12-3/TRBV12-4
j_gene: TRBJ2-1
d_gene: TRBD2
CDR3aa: CASSQSGSQSNEQFF

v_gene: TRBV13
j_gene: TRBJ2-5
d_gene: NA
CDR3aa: CASSAPGRGETQYF

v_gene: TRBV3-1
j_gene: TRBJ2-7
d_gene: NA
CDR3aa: CASSSRVRYEQYF

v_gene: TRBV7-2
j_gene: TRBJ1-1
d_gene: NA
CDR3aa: CASSSESRNTEAFF

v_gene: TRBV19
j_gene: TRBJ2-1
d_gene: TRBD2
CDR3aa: CASKEAGGPTDEQFF

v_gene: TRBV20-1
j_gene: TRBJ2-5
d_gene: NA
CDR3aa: CSARDLRTSGTQYF

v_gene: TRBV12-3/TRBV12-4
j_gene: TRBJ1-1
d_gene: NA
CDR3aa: CASSLSHPRSMNTEAFF

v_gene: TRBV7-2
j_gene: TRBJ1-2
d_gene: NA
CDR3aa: CASSLDLGPYGYTF

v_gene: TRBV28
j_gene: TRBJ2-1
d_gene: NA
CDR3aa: CASSLGLGSNEQFF

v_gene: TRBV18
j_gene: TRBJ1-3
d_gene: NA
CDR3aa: CASSRWTDGNTIYF

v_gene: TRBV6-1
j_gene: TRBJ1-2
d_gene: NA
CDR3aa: CASTRGAVVGGYTF

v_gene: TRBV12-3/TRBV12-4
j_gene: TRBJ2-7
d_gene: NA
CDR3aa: CASSLNRESSYEQYF

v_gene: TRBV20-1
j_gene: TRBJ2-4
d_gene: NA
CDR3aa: CSASIPHEAKNIQYF

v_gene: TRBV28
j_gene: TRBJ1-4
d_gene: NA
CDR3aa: CASRFPGTNEKLFF

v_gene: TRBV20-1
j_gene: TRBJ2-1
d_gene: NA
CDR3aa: CSPLPGSSYNEQFF

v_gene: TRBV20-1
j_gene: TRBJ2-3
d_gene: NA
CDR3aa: CSAGRTGSYTDTQYF

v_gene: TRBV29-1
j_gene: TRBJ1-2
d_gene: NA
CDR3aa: CSVVSGYGYTF

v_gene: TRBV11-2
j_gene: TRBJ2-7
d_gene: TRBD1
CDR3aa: CASSRRTGVLHEQYF

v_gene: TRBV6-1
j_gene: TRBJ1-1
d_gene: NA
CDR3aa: CASRAAHGRNTEAFF

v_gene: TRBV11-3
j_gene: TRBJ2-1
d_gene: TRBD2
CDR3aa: CASSASSGASYNEQFF

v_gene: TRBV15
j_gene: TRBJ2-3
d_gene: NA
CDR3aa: CATSSRPRDTQYF